Below are 14 T cell receptor beta chains sequenced from a single sample in a study of STAT5B mutations in CD4+ large granular lymphocyte leukemia. Profiled with immunoSEQ multiplex PCR; TCRdb holds only in-frame clones, not every one. The sample yields roughly 48,000 clones, around 70% seen once. Specimen: CD4+ T cells from blood buffy coats. The origin of the receptors is a human donor in good health.

This clone was counted a few times. V usage is TRBV2 and J usage is TRBJ1-3; perhaps TRBD1 as D (5 bases). Germline V gene data show CDR1 as SNHLY and CDR2 as FYNNEI. There are 17 residues in the CDR3. Trimming left V 1 base short and J 0 bases short, with 13 bases between. The CDR3 loop reads CASSEGPGPSSGNTIYF. The CDR3 DNA reads TGTGCCAGCAGTGAAGGCCCGGGACCAAGCTCTGGAAACACCATATATTTT.

V gene TRBV10-3 combines with J gene TRBJ2-2; 9 positions match TRBD1. V shed 2 bases, J shed 1 base, and the junction held 5 bases outside the gene matches. CDR3 size: 17 residues. Germline V gives CDR1 ENHRY, CDR2 SYGVKD. CDR3 bases: TGTGCCATCAGTGAGGGGGTGACAGGGGGGAACACCGGGGAGCTGTTTTTT. The encoded protein is CAISEGVTGGNTGELFF.

The rearrangement uses TRBV6-1 and TRBJ1-6; weak D call: TRBD1 (5 bases). This CDR3 is built from 14 residues. Per the germline V gene, CDR1 is MNHNS and CDR2 is SASEGT. Trimming took 7 bases from V and 9 from J, leaving 16 bases between them. Written as DNA, the CDR3 is TGTGCCAGCAAAGGTTGGGACTCCAGTTCACCCCTCCACTTT. It translates to CASKGWDSSSPLHF.

This clone occurred a few times. This sequence joins TRBV6-5 and TRBJ1-1; perhaps TRBD1 as D (6 bases). The CDR3 spans 14 residues. Deletions cut 6 bases from V and 2 bases from J, with 13 bases between. Per the germline V gene, CDR1 is MNHEY and CDR2 is SVGAGI. CDR3 in amino acids: CASSFDRINTEAFF. Written as DNA, the CDR3 is TGTGCCAGCAGCTTCGACAGGATAAACACTGAAGCTTTCTTT.

The rearrangement uses TRBV6-1 and TRBJ1-2; 7 bases are a match to TRBD1. The V and J ends lost 6 bases and 4 bases, in that order; junction bases with no gene match: 11. This CDR3 comprises 15 residues. Germline values: CDR1 MNHNS, CDR2 SASEGT. This CDR3 is CASSVGTARAYGYTF. As DNA, the CDR3 is TGTGCCAGCAGCGTCGGGACAGCCCGAGCCTATGGCTACACCTTC.

CDR3 sequence (DNA): TGTGCCAGCAATCCAATGGAGGGGAACACTGAAGCTTTCTTT. Its translation: CASNPMEGNTEAFF. The chain has TRBV6-6 and TRBJ1-1; D not certain. This CDR3 spans 14 amino acids. Per germline, CDR1 MNHNY and CDR2 SVGAGI (reference sequence). Trimming removed 7 bases from V and 1 base from J, with 13 bases in between.

The chain employs TRBV30 and TRBJ1-6; tentatively, D is TRBD1 (6 bases). The V end was cut by 0 bases, the J end by 8 bases, with 14 bases between. Germline V gene data show CDR1 as GTSNPN and CDR2 as SVGIG (reference sequence). This CDR3 region has 15 residues. CDR3 amino acids: CAWSVAGGVYSPLHF. CDR3 bases: TGTGCCTGGAGTGTTGCGGGGGGCGTTTATTCACCCCTCCACTTT.

The chain recombines TRBV9 with TRBJ1-6; D gene ambiguous. CDR3 length equals 12 residues. Trimming shortened V by 3 bases and J by 8 bases, and 6 bases separated the two germline ends. Germline V gene sequence: CDR1 SGDLS, CDR2 YYNGEE. This CDR3 is CASSATDSPLHF. The DNA for the CDR3 is TGTGCCAGCAGCGCGACCGATTCACCCCTCCACTTT.

V and J are TRBV6-6 and TRBJ1-6; TRBD1 aligns across 7 bases. Germline lookup yields CDR1 MNHNY and CDR2 SVGAGI (reference sequence). J lost 4 bases, V lost 5 bases, and 8 bases had no gene match. The CDR3 spans 16 residues. In DNA, the CDR3 is TGTGCCAGCAGTCGGGACAGCGGGGGATATAATTCACCCCTCCACTTT. Translated: CASSRDSGGYNSPLHF.

The rearrangement uses TRBV6-4 and TRBJ1-6; D is undetermined. CDR3 size: 13 residues. From germline, CDR1 is MRHNA and CDR2 SNTAGT. Trimming removed 4 bases from V and 6 bases from J, with 7 bases in between. The CDR3 loop reads CASSVLINSPLHF. The CDR3 DNA reads TGTGCCAGCAGTGTTCTGATTAATTCACCCCTCCACTTT.

V and J are TRBV30 and TRBJ2-1; D call uncertain. CDR1 GTSNPN and CDR2 SVGIG come from the germline V gene (reference sequence). V was pared by 2 bases and J by 0 bases, with 8 bases between. The CDR3 extends over 14 amino acids. CDR3 sequence reads: CAWSFGSSYNEQFF. The CDR3 DNA sequence: TGTGCCTGGAGTTTCGGTTCCTCCTACAATGAGCAGTTCTTC.

As DNA, the CDR3 is TGTGCCAGCAGCCCACCCAACCAAGAGACCCAGTACTTC. Translation: CASSPPNQETQYF. The J gene is TRBJ2-5, the V gene TRBV7-2; D gene ambiguous. Germline-derived CDR1 and CDR2 are SGHTA and FQGNSA. This CDR3 has 13 residues. V lost 5 bases to trimming and J lost 0 bases, with 7 bases between them.

The V gene is TRBV7-3, the J gene TRBJ2-1, with 9 nucleotides matching TRBD1. This CDR3 region has 15 residues. Unmatched junction bases numbered 3, after V lost 5 bases and J lost 1 base. Looked up from germline, CDR1 is SGHTA and CDR2 is FQGTGA. CDR3 DNA: TGTGCCAGCAGCAGACAGGGGGGATCCTACAATGAGCAGTTCTTC. Translating gives CASSRQGGSYNEQFF.

The chain recombines TRBV6-6 with TRBJ2-6; D is possibly TRBD1 or TRBD2 (5 bases each). This CDR3 comprises 16 residues. The germline gives CDR1 MNHNY, CDR2 SVGAGI (reference sequence). V shed 4 bases and J shed 2 bases, with 12 bases lying between them. The CDR3 reads CASSSLGEPGANVLTF. CDR3 DNA: TGTGCCAGCAGTTCCCTAGGGGAGCCTGGGGCCAACGTCCTGACTTTC.